This TCR beta chain is drawn from a study of cytomegalovirus exposure and HLA in healthy donors. General study points: In presence/absence analyses, roughly uniform sequencing depth across donors was assumed. Accurate prediction of HLA-A and HLA-B alleles (for most subjects) was reportedly achieved from TCR beta sequences. In a later analysis, at a false discovery rate of 0.05, roughly 17,000 TCR beta sequences matched HLA alleles.

As concerns this clone: Antigen: not known.

With 60 Vbeta and 13 Jbeta primers, the PCR was carried out. The repertoire was sequenced with immunoSEQ multiplex PCR; TCRdb's copy has only in-frame clones and lacks some. Among roughly 93,000 clones listed, about 82% were seen once. At sampling all donors were nominally healthy, likely with unrecorded immune exposures. The TCR was taken from a man aged 25 to 40 in good health and CMV-seronegative. The sample comprised PBMCs.

The CDR3 loop is CATSTPGTISQTQYF. The CDR3, as DNA: TGTGCCACCAGCACCCCCGGGACTATTTCCCAGACCCAGTACTTC. The chain joins TRBV15 to TRBJ2-5, with TRBD2 matching over 7 bases. The CDR3 runs 15 residues. Losses at the gene ends were 4 bases for V and 6 bases for J; bases not matched to a gene: 11. Germline V gene sequence: CDR1 LNHNV, CDR2 YYDKDF (reference sequence).